The 21 T cell receptor beta chains listed next were all sequenced from one sample in a study of blood T cell repertoires in COVID-19. Generated by immunoSEQ multiplex PCR, the TCRdb table keeps only in-frame clones and is missing some. Of some 30,000 clones listed, more than 75% were seen once; the top ten hold approximately 8%. Input material: peripheral blood. The receptors come from a man between 70 and 80 years old with active or convalescent COVID-19.

This clone was recorded once. The chain uses TRBV6-2 or TRBV6-3 and TRBJ1-1, with D perhaps matching TRBD1 (6 bases). V lost 5 bases and J lost 6, with 16 bases in between. CDR3 length equals 14 residues. Germline CDR1 is MNHEY and CDR2 is SVGEGT. The CDR3 sequence is CASSNPTGFSEAFF. CDR3 coding DNA: TGTGCCAGCAGTAATCCGACAGGATTCTCTGAAGCTTTCTTT.

V is TRBV18 and J is TRBJ1-1, with a weak D call TRBD1 (6 bases). Trimming removed 1 base from V and 0 bases from J, with 12 bases in between. CDR1 is KGHSH, CDR2 LQKENI, per germline. This CDR3 is 16 amino acids long. The CDR3 reads CASSPRTDTLNTEAFF. The CDR3 DNA is TGTGCCAGCTCACCACGGACAGACACTCTGAACACTGAAGCTTTCTTT.

The rearrangement links TRBV25-1 to TRBJ1-2; no reliable D call. Germline CDR1 is MGHDK and CDR2 is SYGVNS. Trimming pared 3 bases from V and 2 bases from J, leaving 7 bases between. There are 13 residues in the CDR3. The CDR3 nucleotides read TGTGCCAGCAGTGATTTGGAGAACTATGGCTACACCTTC. It codes for CASSDLENYGYTF.

This chain joins TRBV19 and TRBJ1-4; D is unclear. This CDR3 comprises 15 residues. V gave up 1 base and J gave up 8 bases, with 14 bases separating them. In germline, CDR1 is LNHDA, CDR2 SQIVND (reference sequence). The DNA for the CDR3 is TGTGCCAGTAGTATAGGGGCTCGCCCCTACGAAAAACTGTTTTTT. Translating gives CASSIGARPYEKLFF.

This chain joins TRBV5-1 and TRBJ1-6, with D unclear. Germline-derived CDR1 and CDR2 are SGHRS and YFSETQ. The CDR3 has 15 residues. Trimming removed 0 bases from V and 7 bases from J, with 11 bases in between. CDR3 DNA sequence: TGCGCCAGCAGCTTGGCGGGAACGGGGAATTCACCCCTCCACTTT. Its translation is CASSLAGTGNSPLHF. Filled out from reference TRBV5-1 and TRBJ1-6, the complete variable domain reads KAGVTQTPRYLIKTRGQQVTLSCSPISGHRSVSWYQQTPGQGLQFLFEYFSETQRNKGNFPGRFSGRQFSNSRSEMNVSTLELGDSALYLCASSLAGTGNSPLHFGNGTRLTVT.

The chain carries TRBV3-1 (or the pseudogene TRBV3-2) and TRBJ1-1; D is undetermined. There are 13 residues in the CDR3. Germline-derived CDR1 and CDR2 are LGHDT and YNNKEL (reference sequence). Between the trimmed V and J ends, which lost 2 bases and 2 bases, there was a span of 6 bases. Here the CDR3 DNA reads TGTGCCAGCAGCCAAAAGACAAACACTGAAGCTTTCTTT. Amino acids: CASSQKTNTEAFF.

The chain joins TRBV7-6 to TRBJ2-1; weak D call: TRBD2 (5 bases). The germline CDR1 and CDR2 sequences are SGHVS and FNYEAQ. V was cut by 5 bases and J by 6 bases, with 20 bases left in between. This CDR3 contains 16 residues. Here the CDR3 DNA reads TGTGCCAGCAGCACCGGACTCCCTAGGGTAGGCAATGAGCAGTTCTTC. It translates to CASSTGLPRVGNEQFF.

This sequence joins TRBV5-1 and TRBJ2-1; tentatively, D is TRBD2 (7 bases). The CDR3 has 16 amino acids. With 0 bases removed from V and 7 bases from J, the gap between germline ends came to 17 bases. Per germline, CDR1 SGHRS and CDR2 YFSETQ. CDR3 amino acids: CASSLDRGATPNEQFF. The DNA of the CDR3 is TGCGCCAGCAGCTTGGATCGGGGGGCTACTCCGAATGAGCAGTTCTTC.

V usage is TRBV21-1 and J usage is TRBJ2-1; TRBD1, the table's D call, was not compared with the DNA. TRBV21-1 is classified as a pseudogene. CDR3 size: 16 residues. The CDR3 coding sequence is TGTGCCAGCAGCCCATGCGCTGACAGAACCTACAATGAGCAGTTCTTC. Amino acids: CASSPCADRTYNEQFF.

This chain connects TRBV5-1 to TRBJ2-1; D perhaps matches TRBD2 (6 bases). The ends were cut back, 4 bases at V and 12 bases at J, with 29 bases in the middle. CDR3 length: 17 residues. The germline CDR1 and CDR2 sequences are SGHRS and YFSETQ. Written as DNA, the CDR3 is TGCGCCAGCAGCCTTCCACCCGGAGGGAAGCGGTCAACGGCGCAGTTCTTC. Translated, it gives CASSLPPGGKRSTAQFF.

The chain is built from TRBV28 and TRBJ1-1; D ambiguous. CDR3 size: 13 residues. Germline CDR1 is MDHEN and CDR2 is SYDVKM. V lost 8 bases to trimming and J lost 4 bases, with 14 bases between them. The CDR3: CASPPARGTEAFF. The CDR3 coding sequence is TGTGCCAGCCCACCCGCCCGGGGCACTGAAGCTTTCTTT. Drawing the rest from reference TRBV28 and TRBJ1-1, the complete variable domain is DVKVTQSSRYLVKRTGEKVFLECVQDMDHENMFWYRQDPGLGLRLIYFSYDVKMKEKGDIPEGYSVSREKKERFSLILESASTNQTSMYLCASPPARGTEAFFGQGTRLTVV.

V usage is TRBV7-6 and J usage is TRBJ1-1, with D maybe TRBD1 (6 bases). Germline-derived CDR1 and CDR2 are SGHVS and FNYEAQ. V gave up 2 bases and J gave up 1 base, with 23 bases separating them. This CDR3 region has 19 residues. The CDR3 nucleotides read TGTGCCAGCAGCTTAACACAGGGATTAGGTGGCGTAACGAACACTGAAGCTTTCTTT. It translates to CASSLTQGLGGVTNTEAFF.

This clone was seen a handful of times. This chain connects TRBV4-2 to TRBJ1-2; D might be TRBD1 (5 bases). V was pared by 1 base and J by 2 bases, with 11 bases between. Germline-derived CDR1 and CDR2 are LGHNA and YNFKEQ. The CDR3 runs to 15 residues. The CDR3: CASSQAPQGNYGYTF. In nucleotides, the CDR3 is TGTGCCAGCAGCCAAGCCCCTCAGGGCAACTATGGCTACACCTTC.

The chain joins TRBV27 to TRBJ1-2, with D perhaps TRBD1 (6 bases). CDR3 size: 14 residues. The germline V and J ends were trimmed by 5 bases and 5 bases, with 15 bases remaining between them. Germline-derived CDR1 and CDR2 are MNHEY and SMNVEV (reference sequence). CDR3: CASSPTWTAYGYTF. CDR3 sequence (DNA): TGTGCCAGCAGTCCAACTTGGACAGCTTATGGCTACACCTTC.

J is TRBJ2-3 and V is TRBV29-1; 9 positions agree with TRBD1. Germline V gene sequence: CDR1 SQVTM, CDR2 ANQGSEA. The CDR3 length is 15 residues. The V segment lost 2 bases and the J segment 9 bases; nucleotides outside the gene matches: 12. CDR3 DNA sequence: TGCAGCGTTGAAATTTCGGGACAGGGACCGCTGACGCAGTATTTT. Amino acid sequence: CSVEISGQGPLTQYF.

The chain links TRBV3-1 (or the pseudogene TRBV3-2) to TRBJ2-1; possibly TRBD2 for D (5 bases). Germline-derived CDR1 and CDR2 are LGHDT and YNNKEL (reference sequence). The CDR3 has 14 amino acids. The V end was cut by 1 base, the J end by 7 bases, with 11 bases between. The CDR3 reads CASSQGLAGNEQFF. CDR3 DNA: TGTGCCAGCAGCCAAGGTCTAGCTGGGAATGAGCAGTTCTTC.

The chain uses TRBV6-2 or TRBV6-3 and TRBJ2-1, with TRBD1 matching over 8 bases. Germline assignment: CDR1 MNHEY and CDR2 SVGEGT. V was clipped by 5 bases and J by 1 base; unmatched bases: 1. There are 14 residues in the CDR3. The CDR3 region has the DNA TGTGCCAGCAGTCGACAGGGGTCCTACAATGAGCAGTTCTTC. This sequence encodes CASSRQGSYNEQFF.

V and J are TRBV5-4 and TRBJ1-4; tentative D call: TRBD1 (5 bases). The CDR3 length is 14 residues. Trimming took 4 bases from V and 4 from J, leaving 11 bases between them. Germline CDR1 and CDR2: SGHNT and YYREEE (reference sequence). The CDR3 spells CASSPRVGNEKLFF. In nucleotides, the CDR3 is TGTGCCAGCAGCCCCAGGGTGGGTAATGAAAAACTGTTTTTT.

The chain recombines TRBV4-1 with TRBJ2-5, with 7 bases fitting TRBD2. CDR1 MGHRA and CDR2 YSYEKL come from the germline V gene. CDR3 size: 15 residues. The V and J ends lost 4 bases and 5 bases, in that order; junction bases with no gene match: 10. CDR3 sequence: CASSPWSGAGETQYF. The CDR3 region has the DNA TGCGCCAGCAGCCCCTGGAGCGGGGCGGGCGAGACCCAGTACTTC.

The chain couples TRBV5-4 to TRBJ1-2, with 7 positions matching TRBD1. J was trimmed by 7 bases and V by 4 bases; bases with no gene match: 4. CDR3 length equals 12 residues. The germline gives CDR1 SGHNT, CDR2 YYREEE (reference sequence). DNA of the CDR3: TGTGCCAGCAGCGTACAGGGGTTTGGCTACACCTTC. It encodes CASSVQGFGYTF. Full variable domain (remainder filled in from reference TRBV5-4 and TRBJ1-2): ETGVTQSPTHLIKTRGQQVTLRCSSQSGHNTVSWYQQALGQGPQFIFQYYREEENGRGNFPPRFSGLQFPNYSSELNVNALELDDSALYLCASSVQGFGYTFGSGTRLTVV.

This chain uses TRBV18 with TRBJ2-5, with D maybe TRBD1 (5 bases). V lost 3 bases to trimming and J lost 2 bases, with 7 bases between them. The V gene's germline CDR1 is KGHSH and CDR2 LQKENI. This CDR3 has 13 residues. CDR3 region: CASSPTAQETQYF. DNA of the CDR3: TGTGCCAGCTCACCGACAGCTCAAGAGACCCAGTACTTC.